Listed below are T cell receptor beta chains from one sample, sequenced in a study of cytomegalovirus exposure and HLA in healthy donors. Produced via immunoSEQ multiplex PCR; TCRdb's table is partial and in-frame only. The profile shows approximately 140,000 clones, around 75% of them singletons. Sample: PBMCs. The receptor source for this set is a human donor in good health. Both conserved end residues are part of each CDR3. A D gene is named only where the DNA matches it firmly. Part of the rows lack a size; the others show once, few, many or a class for expanded clones.

d_gene: -; abundance: -; v_gene: TRBV14; j_gene: TRBJ2-6; CDR3nt: TGTGCCAGCAGCCCCATAAGGGGCCAAACGGGGGCCAACGTCCTGACTTTC; CDR3aa: CASSPIRGQTGANVLTF
d_gene: -; abundance: -; v_gene: TRBV20-1; j_gene: TRBJ2-7; CDR3nt: TGCAGTGCTAGAGCCATCTACGAGCAGTACTTC; CDR3aa: CSARAIYEQYF
d_gene: TRBD1; abundance: -; v_gene: TRBV30; j_gene: TRBJ2-5; CDR3nt: TGTGCCTGGAGTGCGGACAGGGGACAAGAGACCCAGTACTTC; CDR3aa: CAWSADRGQETQYF
d_gene: TRBD2; abundance: -; v_gene: TRBV9; j_gene: TRBJ2-1; CDR3nt: TGTGCCAGCAGCGTAGAGGGGTATTCGGGACTAGCGGGAGTGGTAGATGAGCAGTTCTTC; CDR3aa: CASSVEGYSGLAGVVDEQFF
d_gene: -; abundance: -; v_gene: TRBV4-1; j_gene: TRBJ1-6; CDR3nt: TGCGCCAGCAGCCAGCTCTCCCTGCGGAACTATAATTCACCCCTCCACTTT; CDR3aa: CASSQLSLRNYNSPLHF
d_gene: TRBD1; abundance: -; v_gene: TRBV27; j_gene: TRBJ2-7; CDR3nt: TGTGCCAGCAGCTACCTAGGGACAGGGATTATGTACGAGCAGTACTTC; CDR3aa: CASSYLGTGIMYEQYF
d_gene: -; abundance: once; v_gene: TRBV4-1; j_gene: TRBJ1-4; CDR3nt: TGCGCCAGCAGCCAAGGGAGGGATTCGGGAGAAAAACTGTTTTTT; CDR3aa: CASSQGRDSGEKLFF
d_gene: -; abundance: -; v_gene: TRBV28; j_gene: TRBJ2-7; CDR3nt: TGTGCCAGCAGCTACAGGGAAAGCTCCTCCTACGAGCAGTACTTC; CDR3aa: CASSYRESSSYEQYF
d_gene: TRBD2; abundance: -; v_gene: TRBV5-5; j_gene: TRBJ2-5; CDR3nt: TGTGCCAGCAGCTGGGTGGGGGGGGAGACCCAGTACTTC; CDR3aa: CASSWVGGETQYF
d_gene: TRBD2; abundance: -; v_gene: TRBV10-1; j_gene: TRBJ2-5; CDR3nt: TGCGCCAGCAGTGAGAGACTAGCGGAGACCCAGTACTTC; CDR3aa: CASSERLAETQYF
d_gene: TRBD1; abundance: -; v_gene: TRBV6-5; j_gene: TRBJ1-2; CDR3nt: TGTGCCAGCGGATTCCAGGGGGCGAACTATGGCTACACCTTC; CDR3aa: CASGFQGANYGYTF
d_gene: TRBD2; abundance: -; v_gene: TRBV11-2; j_gene: TRBJ2-1; CDR3nt: TGTGCCAGCAGCTCACTAGCGGGAATCCACAATGAGCAGTTCTTC; CDR3aa: CASSSLAGIHNEQFF
d_gene: -; abundance: -; v_gene: TRBV29-1; j_gene: TRBJ2-1; CDR3nt: TGCAGCGTTGAGAGCTCCTACAATGAGCAGTTCTTC; CDR3aa: CSVESSYNEQFF
d_gene: -; abundance: -; v_gene: TRBV5-4; j_gene: TRBJ1-1; CDR3nt: TGTGCCAGCAGCTTGGAGTCCAGGGTGACTGAAGCTTTCTTT; CDR3aa: CASSLESRVTEAFF
d_gene: -; abundance: -; v_gene: TRBV27; j_gene: TRBJ1-2; CDR3nt: TGTGCCAGCAGTTTATTAGGTGTGAAGGGGGATTTGCGCTATGGCTACCCCTTC; CDR3aa: CASSLLGVKGDLRYGYPF
d_gene: TRBD2; abundance: -; v_gene: TRBV6-4; j_gene: TRBJ2-1; CDR3nt: TGTGCCAGCAGGAGTAGCGGGAGGGCCAATGAGCAGTTCTTC; CDR3aa: CASRSSGRANEQFF
d_gene: TRBD1; abundance: few; v_gene: TRBV19; j_gene: TRBJ1-5; CDR3nt: TGTGCCAGTAGCGGGACAGGCAATCAGCCCCAGCATTTT; CDR3aa: CASSGTGNQPQHF
d_gene: TRBD1; abundance: -; v_gene: TRBV4-2; j_gene: TRBJ1-4; CDR3nt: TGTGCCAGCAGCCCAGGCAGGGGGCCAACTAATGAAAAACTGTTTTTT; CDR3aa: CASSPGRGPTNEKLFF
d_gene: TRBD1; abundance: -; v_gene: TRBV7-8; j_gene: TRBJ1-2; CDR3nt: TGTGCCAGCAGCTTTAAACAAGAGGACAGGGGGCGAGGTGGCTACACCTTC; CDR3aa: CASSFKQEDRGRGGYTF
d_gene: -; abundance: -; v_gene: TRBV2; j_gene: TRBJ2-7; CDR3nt: TGTGCCAGCAGGATAACGGACAACACCTACGAGCAGTACTTC; CDR3aa: CASRITDNTYEQYF
d_gene: -; abundance: -; v_gene: TRBV11-2; j_gene: TRBJ2-7; CDR3nt: TGTGCCAGCAGCTTAGCGCGTGGGAGCTCCTACGAGCAGTACTTC; CDR3aa: CASSLARGSSYEQYF
d_gene: TRBD2; abundance: -; v_gene: TRBV6-5; j_gene: TRBJ2-3; CDR3nt: TGTGCCAGCAGACTGAGCGGGGGGACCACAGATACGCAGTATTTT; CDR3aa: CASRLSGGTTDTQYF
d_gene: TRBD1; abundance: -; v_gene: TRBV6-5; j_gene: TRBJ1-4; CDR3nt: TGTGCCAGCAGTCCTGGGACAGGGGGAGTTGAAAAACTGTTTTTT; CDR3aa: CASSPGTGGVEKLFF
d_gene: TRBD2; abundance: once; v_gene: TRBV6-6; j_gene: TRBJ2-2; CDR3nt: TGTGCCAGCAGTTACGGACTAGCGGCCGGGGAGCTGTTTTTT; CDR3aa: CASSYGLAAGELFF
d_gene: -; abundance: -; v_gene: TRBV18; j_gene: TRBJ2-7; CDR3nt: TGTGCCAGCTCACAGGGGTTCTACGAGCAGTACTTC; CDR3aa: CASSQGFYEQYF
d_gene: -; abundance: -; v_gene: TRBV27; j_gene: TRBJ1-6; CDR3nt: TGTGCCAGCAGACTATCTATTACTTTACCCCTCCACTTT; CDR3aa: CASRLSITLPLHF
d_gene: TRBD2; abundance: -; v_gene: TRBV11-2; j_gene: TRBJ2-7; CDR3nt: TGTGCCAGCAGCTTAGAAAGCCTAGCGGGAGCCAAGGGGCTCTTTGACGAGCAGTACTTC; CDR3aa: CASSLESLAGAKGLFDEQYF
d_gene: TRBD2; abundance: -; v_gene: TRBV10-3; j_gene: TRBJ2-2; CDR3nt: TGTGCCATCAGTGAGTCAGGTAGCGGGGACGGGGAGCTGTTTTTT; CDR3aa: CAISESGSGDGELFF
d_gene: TRBD2; abundance: -; v_gene: TRBV10-3; j_gene: TRBJ2-1; CDR3nt: TGTGCCATCAGTAGCAAGAAAGCGGGAGTGGGATCCTACAATGAGCAGTTCTTC; CDR3aa: CAISSKKAGVGSYNEQFF
d_gene: TRBD1; abundance: few; v_gene: TRBV7-9; j_gene: TRBJ1-1; CDR3nt: TGTGCCAGCAGCGCACGGACAGGGGGTCCCGACACTGAAGCTTTCTTT; CDR3aa: CASSARTGGPDTEAFF
d_gene: -; abundance: -; v_gene: TRBV7-8; j_gene: TRBJ1-5; CDR3nt: TGTGCCAGCAATGGCAGGGTTAGTCAGCCCCAGCATTTT; CDR3aa: CASNGRVSQPQHF
d_gene: TRBD1; abundance: -; v_gene: TRBV18; j_gene: TRBJ1-1; CDR3nt: TGTGCCAGCTCAGACAGGGGTACTGAAGCTTTCTTT; CDR3aa: CASSDRGTEAFF
d_gene: -; abundance: -; v_gene: TRBV14; j_gene: TRBJ2-1; CDR3nt: TGTGCCAGCAGCCAATGGGGGCTCGGGATAGGGGATGAGCAGTTCTTC; CDR3aa: CASSQWGLGIGDEQFF
d_gene: TRBD2; abundance: -; v_gene: TRBV19; j_gene: TRBJ2-7; CDR3nt: TGTGCCAGTAGTATCACCCGGGCTAGCGGGAACTACGAGCAGTACTTC; CDR3aa: CASSITRASGNYEQYF
d_gene: TRBD1; abundance: once; v_gene: TRBV30; j_gene: TRBJ2-7; CDR3nt: TGTGCCTGGAGTAAAACAGGGGGCGAGCAGTACTTC; CDR3aa: CAWSKTGGEQYF
d_gene: TRBD1; abundance: -; v_gene: TRBV6-1; j_gene: TRBJ1-2; CDR3nt: TGTGCCAGCAGCCCCAGACAGGGGGCGGGGGGCTACACCTTC; CDR3aa: CASSPRQGAGGYTF
d_gene: TRBD2; abundance: -; v_gene: TRBV27; j_gene: TRBJ2-1; CDR3nt: TGTGCCAGCAAGTTAGCGGGAGGTGGTTACAATGAGCAGTTCTTC; CDR3aa: CASKLAGGGYNEQFF
d_gene: -; abundance: few; v_gene: TRBV6-1; j_gene: TRBJ1-1; CDR3nt: TGTGCCAGCACCGGACAGATGAACACTGAAGCTTTCTTT; CDR3aa: CASTGQMNTEAFF
d_gene: TRBD2; abundance: -; v_gene: TRBV19; j_gene: TRBJ2-1; CDR3nt: TGTGCCAGTAGTAGGGCGGTGGCTAGCGGGAGGAGCTCCTACAATGAGCAGTTCTTC; CDR3aa: CASSRAVASGRSSYNEQFF
d_gene: -; abundance: -; v_gene: TRBV11-2; j_gene: TRBJ2-5; CDR3nt: TGTGCCAGCAGCAAGGGGTTAGCGGCTCAAGAGACCCAGTACTTC; CDR3aa: CASSKGLAAQETQYF
d_gene: -; abundance: -; v_gene: TRBV5-1; j_gene: TRBJ1-1; CDR3nt: TGCGCCAGCAGCGCGCAGGGTGCCCGTTTGAACACTGAAGCTTTCTTT; CDR3aa: CASSAQGARLNTEAFF
d_gene: -; abundance: few; v_gene: TRBV4-1; j_gene: TRBJ2-7; CDR3nt: TGCGCCAGCAGCCAAGATCTAAGCGGGACACGGAGGGAGCAGTACTTC; CDR3aa: CASSQDLSGTRREQYF
d_gene: -; abundance: -; v_gene: TRBV7-8; j_gene: TRBJ2-7; CDR3nt: TGTGCCAGCAGCTTACCGGGAGAGTCCCACGAGCAGTACTTC; CDR3aa: CASSLPGESHEQYF
d_gene: -; abundance: few; v_gene: TRBV6-5; j_gene: TRBJ1-4; CDR3nt: TGTGCCAGCAGTTCGGGACTTAGTAATGAAGAACTGTTTTTT; CDR3aa: CASSSGLSNEELFF
d_gene: TRBD1; abundance: -; v_gene: TRBV12-5; j_gene: TRBJ1-4; CDR3nt: TGTGCTAGTGGTTGGGGGACAGGGACTAATGAAAAACTGTTTTTT; CDR3aa: CASGWGTGTNEKLFF
d_gene: TRBD1; abundance: -; v_gene: TRBV6-1; j_gene: TRBJ1-2; CDR3nt: TGTGCCAGCAGTGAAACAGGGGGATTTAACTATGGCTACACCTTC; CDR3aa: CASSETGGFNYGYTF
d_gene: -; abundance: -; v_gene: TRBV10-1; j_gene: TRBJ2-3; CDR3nt: TGCGCCAGCAGGGCAGGGCTCACAGATACGCAGTATTTT; CDR3aa: CASRAGLTDTQYF
d_gene: TRBD1; abundance: -; v_gene: TRBV19; j_gene: TRBJ1-1; CDR3nt: TGTGCCAGTAGTATAGGCCCGCGGCAGGGGGCGCGCGCTGAAGCTTTCTTT; CDR3aa: CASSIGPRQGARAEAFF